The next 18 T cell receptor beta chains were all read from a single sample in a study of T cells in Graves' hyperthyroidism and ophthalmopathy. The source material, RNA transcripts, was used to amplify TCR beta CDR3 regions. HTBI primers were the set used in a first-round RT-PCR of the TCR CDR3. TCRdb ran MiXCR on the multiplex PCR reads and lists one entry per CDR3 protein. The table has 490,000 or so distinct CDR3 sequences, 40% to 55% seen once. The sample consisted of peripheral blood or thyroid tissue (not recorded which). All receptors derive from an adult woman with Graves' disease, either hyperthyroidism or ophthalmopathy (not recorded which).

This clonotype was seen only a few times. J is TRBJ2-3 and V is TRBV29-1; D call uncertain. Germline CDR1 and CDR2: SQVTM and ANQGSEA. CDR3 size: 13 residues. The ends were cut back, 6 bases at V and 5 bases at J, with 15 bases in the middle. The CDR3 DNA is TGCAGCGTAAAGGTGGGCGCGGAAGATACGCAGTATTTT. This gives the protein CSVKVGAEDTQYF.

CDR3 nucleotides: TGCAGCGTCGTCTTGCAGACTAGCGTCCTGACTTTC. Amino acid sequence: CSVVLQTSVLTF. The V gene is TRBV29-1, the J gene TRBJ2-6; D perhaps matches TRBD2 (6 bases). The CDR3 consists of 12 residues. Germline V gene data show CDR1 as SQVTM and CDR2 as ANQGSEA. Trimming took off 6 bases at V and 12 bases at J, with 15 bases between the two ends.

This clonotype was seen just once. The rearrangement joins TRBV7-2 to TRBJ2-7; the match to TRBD1 covers 7 bases. Unmatched junction bases numbered 5, after V lost 6 bases and J lost 3 bases. Germline CDR1 reads SGHTA; CDR2 reads FQGNSA. This CDR3 spans 13 amino acids. The DNA for the CDR3 is TGTGCCAGCAGAGAGACAGGGATCTACGAGCAGTACTTC. Protein: CASRETGIYEQYF.

This clonotype was found a few times. One end of the junction varies from germline; a read error may be responsible. This chain joins TRBV7-9 and TRBJ2-7, with D unresolved. The germline V gene has CDR1 SEHNR and CDR2 FQNEAQ (reference sequence). The CDR3 extends over 10 amino acids. The chain's CDR3 is CASSFGEEFF. Written as DNA, the CDR3 is TGTGCCAGCAGCTTTGGCGAGGAGTTCTTC.

This clonotype was seen just once. The chain combines TRBV5-6 with TRBJ2-5, with TRBD1 matching 7 bases. Trimming at V came to 0 bases and at J to 2 bases, leaving 4 bases not matched to a gene. The CDR3 runs to 15 residues. CDR1 is SGHDT and CDR2 is YYEEEE in the germline V gene. CDR3 region: CASSLASGGQETQYF. The CDR3 region has the DNA TGTGCCAGCAGCTTGGCCTCAGGGGGTCAAGAGACCCAGTACTTC. The full variable domain, in which reference TRBV5-6 and TRBJ2-5 provide the parts outside the CDR3, is DAGVTQSPTHLIKTRGQQVTLRCSPKSGHDTVSWYQQALGQGPQFIFQYYEEEERQRGNFPDRFSGHQFPNYSSELNVNALLLGDSALYLCASSLASGGQETQYFGPGTRLLVL.

This clonotype turned up a few times. V usage is TRBV7-9 and J usage is TRBJ1-6; weak D call: TRBD1 (6 bases). V was trimmed by 6 bases and J by 2 bases, leaving 17 bases between them. The CDR3 consists of 17 residues. From germline, CDR1 is SEHNR and CDR2 FQNEAQ (reference sequence). The CDR3 sequence: CASRILGGGPYNSPLHF. The DNA for the CDR3 is TGTGCCAGCAGGATATTAGGAGGGGGACCCTATAATTCACCCCTCCACTTT.

The sample holds many counts of this clonotype. This rearrangement joins TRBV29-1 to TRBJ2-2; 10 bases line up with TRBD2. Germline V gene sequence: CDR1 SQVTM, CDR2 ANQGSEA. V shed 5 bases, J shed 2 bases, and the junction held 8 bases outside the gene matches. This CDR3 comprises 16 residues. The CDR3 DNA sequence: TGCAGCGTTAGGCTAGCGGGAGCCCTCAACACCGGGGAGCTGTTTTTT. Residues: CSVRLAGALNTGELFF.

Notes on this clonotype: One end of the junction fails to match germline, which may point to a read error. The J gene is TRBJ2-7, the V gene TRBV5-1; D is uncertain. This CDR3 comprises 10 residues. Germline-derived CDR1 and CDR2 are SGHRS and YFSETQ. The DNA of the CDR3 is TGTGCCAGCAGCCAAGATGAGCAGTACTTC. This codes for CASSQDEQYF.

The genes are TRBV25-1 and TRBJ2-7; 9 nucleotides line up with TRBD2. CDR1 is MGHDK and CDR2 is SYGVNS in the germline V gene. CDR3 length: 13 amino acids. CDR3 residues: CAREIAGAHEQYF. The CDR3 nucleotides are TGTGCTAGAGAAATAGCGGGAGCCCACGAGCAGTACTTC.

This clonotype has just one count. The chain links TRBV7-3 to TRBJ2-5, with 9 bases identical to TRBD1. Germline CDR1 SGHTA, CDR2 FQGTGA. The ends lost 5 bases at V and 3 bases at J; junction bases unmatched: 7. This CDR3 has 15 residues. CDR3 region: CASSNTGGTEETQYF. For the CDR3, the DNA is TGTGCCAGCAGCAATACAGGGGGCACCGAAGAGACCCAGTACTTC. Together with reference TRBV7-3 and TRBJ2-5, the CDR3 gives the full variable domain: GAGVSQTPSNKVTEKGKYVELRCDPISGHTALYWYRQSLGQGPEFLIYFQGTGAADDSGLPNDRFFAVRPEGSVSTLKIQRTERGDSAVYLCASSNTGGTEETQYFGPGTRLLVL.

This clonotype showed up many times. The CDR3 spells CASSLVGGTSGSTETQYF. The CDR3 nucleotides read TGTGCCAGCAGCTTAGTAGGGGGGACTAGCGGGAGTACAGAGACCCAGTACTTC. This chain connects TRBV7-2 to TRBJ2-5; 14 nucleotides line up with TRBD2. The trim removed 1 base at V and 4 bases at J, leaving 8 bases unmatched. CDR1 and CDR2 from the germline V gene are SGHTA and FQGNSA. CDR3 length: 18 amino acids.

The V gene is TRBV7-2, the J gene TRBJ1-5; the D is unclear. Germline V lookup: CDR1 SGHTA, CDR2 FQGNSA. There are 15 residues in the CDR3. V shed 1 base and J shed 11 bases, with 18 bases lying between them. The CDR3 region is CASSLGEGRQETQHF. DNA for the CDR3: TGTGCCAGCAGCTTAGGGGAGGGCCGCCAAGAGACCCAGCATTTT.

The chain employs TRBV2 and TRBJ2-5, with a weak D call TRBD1 (5 bases). The V end was cut by 2 bases, the J end by 4 bases, with 11 bases between. This CDR3 comprises 14 residues. The germline gives CDR1 SNHLY, CDR2 FYNNEI. DNA of the CDR3: TGTGCCAGCAGTGAACCCACGCAGGGAGAGACCCAGTACTTC. This codes for CASSEPTQGETQYF.

This clonotype was picked up many times. This sequence joins TRBV7-2 and TRBJ1-2; 10 bases are shared with TRBD1. The ends lost 5 bases at V and 4 bases at J; junction bases unmatched: 4. From germline, CDR1 is SGHTA and CDR2 FQGNSA. The CDR3 has 14 residues. Written as DNA, the CDR3 is TGTGCCAGCAGCCCCGGGACAGGGGCCTATGGCTACACCTTC. Translated: CASSPGTGAYGYTF.

The chain has TRBV29-1 and TRBJ1-5, with 7 bases aligning to TRBD1. The CDR3 contains 13 residues. Germline V gives CDR1 SQVTM, CDR2 ANQGSEA. J lost 5 bases, V lost 6 bases, and 7 bases had no gene match. The CDR3 protein is CSVRDSLDQPQHF. In DNA, the CDR3 is TGCAGCGTCCGGGACAGTTTAGATCAGCCCCAGCATTTT. The full variable domain, its missing parts supplied by reference TRBV29-1 and TRBJ1-5, is SAVISQKPSRDICQRGTSLTIQCQVDSQVTMMFWYRQQPGQSLTLIATANQGSEATYESGFVIDKFPISRPNLTFSTLTVSNMSPEDSSIYLCSVRDSLDQPQHFGDGTRLSIL.

This clonotype was seen a few times. The rearrangement links TRBV20-1 to TRBJ1-1; D is possibly TRBD1 (5 bases). Trimming took 4 bases from V and 0 from J, leaving 15 bases between them. Germline CDR1 reads DFQATT; CDR2 reads SNEGSKA (reference sequence). The CDR3 covers 15 residues. Written as DNA, the CDR3 is TGCAGTGCTACCCCTCCATGGGGACTGAACACTGAAGCTTTCTTT. The encoded protein is CSATPPWGLNTEAFF.

This clonotype occurred many times. V gene TRBV7-3 combines with J gene TRBJ2-2; 8 bases align to TRBD2. Trimming cost V 4 bases and J 5 bases; bases outside gene matches: 3. The CDR3 totals 14 residues. Per germline, CDR1 SGHTA and CDR2 FQGTGA. This chain's CDR3 is CASSSGGGTGELFF. CDR3 DNA sequence: TGTGCCAGCAGCTCGGGGGGGGGAACCGGGGAGCTGTTTTTT.

This clonotype was found many times. This chain links TRBV4-1 with TRBJ2-5; 7 bases are a match to TRBD1. V dropped 4 bases and J dropped 2; count of bases not matched to a gene: 7. CDR3 length: 15 residues. From germline, CDR1 is MGHRA and CDR2 YSYEKL. This CDR3 is CASSRGTAEQETQYF. DNA for the CDR3: TGCGCCAGCAGCCGAGGGACAGCGGAACAAGAGACCCAGTACTTC.